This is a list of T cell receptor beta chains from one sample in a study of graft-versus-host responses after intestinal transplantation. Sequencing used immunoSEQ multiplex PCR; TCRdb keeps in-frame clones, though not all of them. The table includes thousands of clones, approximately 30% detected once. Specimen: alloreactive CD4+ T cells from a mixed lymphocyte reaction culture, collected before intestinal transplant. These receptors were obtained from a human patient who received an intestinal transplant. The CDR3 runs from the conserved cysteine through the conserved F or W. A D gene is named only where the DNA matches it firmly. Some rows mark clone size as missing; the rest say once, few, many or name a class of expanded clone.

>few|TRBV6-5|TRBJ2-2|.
CASSATWNTGELFF
TGTGCCAGCAGTGCAACATGGAACACCGGGGAGCTGTTTTTT
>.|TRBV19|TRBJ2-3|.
CASRNLKPPTRTDTQYF
TGTGCCAGTAGAAACCTCAAGCCCCCGACTAGAACAGATACGCAGTATTTT
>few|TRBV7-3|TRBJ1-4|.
CASSPFGGAGEKLFF
TGTGCCAGCAGCCCATTCGGAGGGGCGGGTGAAAAACTGTTTTTT
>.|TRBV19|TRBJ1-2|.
CASGEGARQNHGYTF
TGTGCCAGTGGAGAAGGGGCCCGTCAAAATCATGGCTACACCTTC
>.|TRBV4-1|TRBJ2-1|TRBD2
CASSQEGLAGGLSYNEQFF
TGCGCCAGCAGCCAAGAGGGACTAGCGGGGGGGCTATCCTACAATGAGCAGTTCTTC
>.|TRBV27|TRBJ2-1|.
CASSFGGGDYNEQFF
TGTGCCAGCAGTTTCGGAGGGGGGGACTACAATGAGCAGTTCTTC
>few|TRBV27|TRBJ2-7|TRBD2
CASRPGGSSYEQYF
TGTGCCAGCAGACCGGGGGGGAGCTCCTACGAGCAGTACTTC
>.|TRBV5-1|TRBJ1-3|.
CASSFEGSGNTIYF
TGCGCCAGCAGCTTCGAGGGATCTGGAAACACCATATATTTT
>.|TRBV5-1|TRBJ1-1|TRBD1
CASSLGDRGVGTEAFF
TGCGCCAGCAGCTTGGGGGACAGGGGGGTAGGCACTGAAGCTTTCTTT
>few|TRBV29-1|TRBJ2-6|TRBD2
CSVRTGGLGANVLTF
TGCAGCGTTCGGACGGGAGGGTTGGGGGCCAACGTCCTGACTTTC
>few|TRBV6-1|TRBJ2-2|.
CASRGQTTTGELFF
TGTGCCAGCAGAGGACAAACTACAACCGGGGAGCTGTTTTTT
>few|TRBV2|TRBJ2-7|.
CASSEQGHEQYF
TGTGCCAGCAGCGAGCAGGGCCACGAGCAGTACTTC
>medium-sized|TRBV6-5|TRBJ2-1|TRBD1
CASSPTGGDYNEQFF
TGTGCCAGCAGCCCGACAGGGGGGGACTACAATGAGCAGTTCTTC
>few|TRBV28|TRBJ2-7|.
CASSLEGQGLGRDYEQYF
TGTGCCAGCAGTTTGGAGGGGCAGGGACTGGGGAGAGACTACGAGCAGTACTTC
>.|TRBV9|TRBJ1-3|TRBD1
CASSVERDRGFGNTIYF
TGTGCCAGCAGCGTAGAGCGGGACAGGGGGTTTGGAAACACCATATATTTT
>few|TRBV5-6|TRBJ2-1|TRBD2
CASSSYLTSAPYNEQFF
TGTGCCAGCAGCTCTTACTTAACTAGCGCCCCGTACAATGAGCAGTTCTTC